This T cell receptor (delta chain) was sequenced for a study of Vδ1+ human thymocytes. Study-wide results and limits: Unlike peripheral blood Vdelta1+ controls, thymic delta-chain sequences included about 20% Vdelta2 and few Vdelta3. Thymic TRG and TRD repertoires appeared highly polyclonal.

After alphabeta T cell depletion, CD3+ Vdelta1+ Vdelta2- thymocytes were sorted. Sorted Vdelta1+ thymocytes were about 96% to 99.6% pure. The template was reverse-transcribed extracted RNA. CDR3 amplicons came from multiplex PCR with pooled V-gene forward and constant-region reverse primers. TCRdb fed the multiplex PCR reads into CATT to redo clone calling. The data hold roughly 56,000 delta-chain clones, with approximately 16% observed a single time. About this clone itself: Its antigen remains unidentified.

CDR1 is TSWWSYY and CDR2 is QGS in the germline V gene. Trimming left V 1 base short and J 2 bases short, with 44 bases between. The length of the CDR3 is 26 residues. The chain recombines TRDV1 with TRDJ1, with a possible D match to TRDD3 (10 bases). The source material was Vdelta1+ gamma-delta thymocytes from the thymus. The subset here: FACS-sorted CD3+ TCRalphabeta- TCRVdelta1+ TCRVdelta2- thymocytes. This TCR was sampled from a girl under three years old who had congenital heart surgery. The DNA of the CDR3 is TGTGCTCTTGGGGAACCAGCACTTCGGCCTTCCTACGTTTTAACGGGGGGATACGCTAGAACCGATAAACTCATCTTT. Residues: CALGEPALRPSYVLTGGYARTDKLIF.